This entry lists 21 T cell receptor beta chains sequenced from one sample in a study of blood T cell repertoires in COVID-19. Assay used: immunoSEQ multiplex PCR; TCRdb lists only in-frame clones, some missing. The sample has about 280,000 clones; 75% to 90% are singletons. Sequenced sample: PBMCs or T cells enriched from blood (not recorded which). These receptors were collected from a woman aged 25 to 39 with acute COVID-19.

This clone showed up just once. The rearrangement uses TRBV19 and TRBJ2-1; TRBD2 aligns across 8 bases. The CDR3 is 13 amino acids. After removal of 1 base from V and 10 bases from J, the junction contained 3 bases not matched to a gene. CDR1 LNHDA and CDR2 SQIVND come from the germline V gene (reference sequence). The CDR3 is CASSIVPGGEQFF. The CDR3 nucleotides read TGTGCCAGTAGTATAGTTCCGGGAGGGGAGCAGTTCTTC.

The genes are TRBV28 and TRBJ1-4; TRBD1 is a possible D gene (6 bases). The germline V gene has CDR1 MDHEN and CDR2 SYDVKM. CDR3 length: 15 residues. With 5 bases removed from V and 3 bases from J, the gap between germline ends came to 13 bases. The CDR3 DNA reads TGTGCCAGCAGTGGAGGGGGGGAGGCTAATGAAAAACTGTTTTTT. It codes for CASSGGGEANEKLFF.

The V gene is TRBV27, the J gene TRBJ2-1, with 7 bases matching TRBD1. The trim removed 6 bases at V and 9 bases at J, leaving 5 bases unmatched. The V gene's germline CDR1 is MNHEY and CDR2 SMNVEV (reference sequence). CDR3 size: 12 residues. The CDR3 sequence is CASSKQGSEQFF. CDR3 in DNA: TGTGCCAGCAGCAAACAGGGGAGTGAGCAGTTCTTC.

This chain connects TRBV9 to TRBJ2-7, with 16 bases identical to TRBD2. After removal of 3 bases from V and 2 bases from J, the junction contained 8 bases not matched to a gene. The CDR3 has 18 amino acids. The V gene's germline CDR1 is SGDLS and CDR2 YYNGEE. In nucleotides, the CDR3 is TGTGCCAGCAGCGAGGGGACTAGCGGGAGGGCCGACCCCTACGAGCAGTACTTC. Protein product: CASSEGTSGRADPYEQYF.

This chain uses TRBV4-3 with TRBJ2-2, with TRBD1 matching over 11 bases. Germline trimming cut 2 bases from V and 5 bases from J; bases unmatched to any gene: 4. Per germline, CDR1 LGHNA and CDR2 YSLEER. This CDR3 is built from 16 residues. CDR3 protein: CASSQNRDRGTGELFF. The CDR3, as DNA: TGCGCCAGCAGCCAAAACCGGGACAGGGGGACCGGGGAGCTGTTTTTT.

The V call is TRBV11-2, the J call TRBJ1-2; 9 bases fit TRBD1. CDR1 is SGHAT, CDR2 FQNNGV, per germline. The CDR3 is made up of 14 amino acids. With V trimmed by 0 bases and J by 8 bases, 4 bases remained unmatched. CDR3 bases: TGTGCCAGCAGCTTAGAATTGGGACAGGGAGGCTACACCTTC. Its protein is CASSLELGQGGYTF.

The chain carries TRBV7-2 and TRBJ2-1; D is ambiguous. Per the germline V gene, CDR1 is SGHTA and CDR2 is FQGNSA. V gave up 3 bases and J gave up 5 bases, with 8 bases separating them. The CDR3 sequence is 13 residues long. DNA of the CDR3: TGTGCCAGCAGCTTTTACTTGGACAATGAGCAGTTCTTC. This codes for CASSFYLDNEQFF.

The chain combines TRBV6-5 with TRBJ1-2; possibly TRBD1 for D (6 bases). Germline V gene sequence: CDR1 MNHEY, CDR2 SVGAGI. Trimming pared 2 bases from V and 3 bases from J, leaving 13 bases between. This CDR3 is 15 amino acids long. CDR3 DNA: TGTGCCAGCAGTTACCGGGCAGGGGTTGACTATGGCTACACCTTC. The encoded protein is CASSYRAGVDYGYTF.

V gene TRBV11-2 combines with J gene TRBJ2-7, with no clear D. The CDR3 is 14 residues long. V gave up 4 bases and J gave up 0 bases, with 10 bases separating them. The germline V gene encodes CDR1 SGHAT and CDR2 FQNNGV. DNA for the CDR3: TGTGCCAGCAGCTCTAGTAGGAACTCCTACGAGCAGTACTTC. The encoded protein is CASSSSRNSYEQYF. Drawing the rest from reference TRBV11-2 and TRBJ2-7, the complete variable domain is EAGVAQSPRYKIIEKRQSVAFWCNPISGHATLYWYQQILGQGPKLLIQFQNNGVVDDSQLPKDRFSAERLKGVDSTLKIQPAKLEDSAVYLCASSSSRNSYEQYFGPGTRLTVT.

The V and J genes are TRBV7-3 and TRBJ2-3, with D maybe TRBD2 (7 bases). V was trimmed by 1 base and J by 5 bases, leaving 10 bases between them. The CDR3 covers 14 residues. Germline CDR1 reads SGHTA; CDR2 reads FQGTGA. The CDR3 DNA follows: TGTGCCAGCAGCTTAAGGGAGGGGGGAGATACGCAGTATTTT. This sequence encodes CASSLREGGDTQYF.

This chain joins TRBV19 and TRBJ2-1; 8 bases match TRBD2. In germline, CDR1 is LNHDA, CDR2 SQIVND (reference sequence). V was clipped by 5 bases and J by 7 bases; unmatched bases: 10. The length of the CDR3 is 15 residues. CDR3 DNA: TGTGCCAGTAGTCCCCAGAAGCGGGAGTGGAATGAGCAGTTCTTC. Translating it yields CASSPQKREWNEQFF.

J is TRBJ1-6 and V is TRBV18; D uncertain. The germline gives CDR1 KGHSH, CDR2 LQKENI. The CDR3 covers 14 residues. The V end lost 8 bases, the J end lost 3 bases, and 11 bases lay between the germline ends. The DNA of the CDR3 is TGTGCCAGCAAACGGGAGTACTATAATTCACCCCTCCACTTT. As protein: CASKREYYNSPLHF.

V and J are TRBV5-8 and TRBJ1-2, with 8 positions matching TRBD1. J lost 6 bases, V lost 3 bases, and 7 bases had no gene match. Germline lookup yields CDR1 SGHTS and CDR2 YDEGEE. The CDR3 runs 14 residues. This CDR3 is CASSWTQGADGYTF. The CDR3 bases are TGTGCCAGCAGCTGGACCCAGGGGGCTGATGGCTACACCTTC. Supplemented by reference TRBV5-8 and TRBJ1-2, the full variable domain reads EAGVTQSPTHLIKTRGQQATLRCSPISGHTSVYWYQQALGLGLQFLLWYDEGEERNRGNFPPRFSGRQFPNYSSELNVNALELEDSALYLCASSWTQGADGYTFGSGTRLTVV.

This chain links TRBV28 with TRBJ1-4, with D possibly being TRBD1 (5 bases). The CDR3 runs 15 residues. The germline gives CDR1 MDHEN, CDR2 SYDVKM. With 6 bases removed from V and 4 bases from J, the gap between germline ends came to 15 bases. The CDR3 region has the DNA TGTGCCAGCAGCCAACCTTGGGGCCTTAATGAAAAACTGTTTTTT. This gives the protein CASSQPWGLNEKLFF.

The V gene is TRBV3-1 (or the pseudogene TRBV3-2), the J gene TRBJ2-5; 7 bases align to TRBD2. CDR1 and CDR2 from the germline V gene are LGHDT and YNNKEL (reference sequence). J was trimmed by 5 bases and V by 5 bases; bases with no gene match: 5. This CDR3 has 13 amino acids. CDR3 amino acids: CASSTGGTETQYF. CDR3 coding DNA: TGTGCCAGCAGCACGGGAGGAACTGAGACCCAGTACTTC.

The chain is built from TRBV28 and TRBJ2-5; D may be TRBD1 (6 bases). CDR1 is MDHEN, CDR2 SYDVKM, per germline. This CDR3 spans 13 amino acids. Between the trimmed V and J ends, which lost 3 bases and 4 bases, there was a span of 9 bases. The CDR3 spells CASSLGAAETQYF. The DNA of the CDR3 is TGTGCCAGCAGTTTGGGGGCGGCAGAGACCCAGTACTTC.

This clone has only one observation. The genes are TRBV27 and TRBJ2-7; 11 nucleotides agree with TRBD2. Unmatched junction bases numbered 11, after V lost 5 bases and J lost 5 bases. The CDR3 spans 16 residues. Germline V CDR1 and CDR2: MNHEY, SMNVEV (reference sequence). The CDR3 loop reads CASSRFSSGRPNEQYF. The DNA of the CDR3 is TGTGCCAGCAGTCGGTTCTCTAGCGGGAGGCCAAACGAGCAGTACTTC.

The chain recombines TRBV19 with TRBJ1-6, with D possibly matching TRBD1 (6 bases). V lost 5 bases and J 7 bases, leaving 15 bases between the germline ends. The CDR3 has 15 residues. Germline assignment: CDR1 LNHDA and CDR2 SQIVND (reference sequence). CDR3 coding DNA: TGTGCCAGTAGTCCGCAGGGACACCTCAATTCACCCCTCCACTTT. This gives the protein CASSPQGHLNSPLHF.

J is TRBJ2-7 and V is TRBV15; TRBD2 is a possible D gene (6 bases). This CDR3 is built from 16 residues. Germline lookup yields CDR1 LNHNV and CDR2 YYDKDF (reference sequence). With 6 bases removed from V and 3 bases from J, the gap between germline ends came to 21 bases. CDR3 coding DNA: TGTGCCACCAGACGGTCGGGCGGGGTACTTAGCTACGAGCAGTACTTC. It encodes CATRRSGGVLSYEQYF.

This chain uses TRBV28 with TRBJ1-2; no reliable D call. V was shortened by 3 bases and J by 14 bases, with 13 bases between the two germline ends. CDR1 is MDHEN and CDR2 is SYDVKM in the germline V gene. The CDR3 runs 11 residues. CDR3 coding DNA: TGTGCCAGCAGTTTCACAAGAGAGAGGACCTTC. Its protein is CASSFTRERTF.

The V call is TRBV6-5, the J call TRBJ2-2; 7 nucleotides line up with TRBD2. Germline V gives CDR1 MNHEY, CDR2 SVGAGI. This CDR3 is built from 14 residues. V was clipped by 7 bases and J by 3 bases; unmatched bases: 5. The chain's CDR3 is CASISGLYTGELFF. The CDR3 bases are TGTGCCAGCATTAGCGGGTTATACACCGGGGAGCTGTTTTTT.